This T cell receptor beta chain was profiled in a study of OX40 agonist ivuxolimab in advanced cancers. About the study: Patients were treated with intravenous ivuxolimab, dosed at 0.01 to 10 mg/kg and infused every 2 weeks. Whole-study findings and limits: With doses of 0.1 to 3.0 mg/kg, CD4+ and CD8+ blood T cells had undergone clonal expansion by week 6.

The V segment lost 5 bases and the J segment 3 bases; nucleotides outside the gene matches: 5. The CDR3 is made up of 14 amino acids. The germline gives CDR1 SEHNR, CDR2 FQNEAQ (reference sequence). Patients had blood sampled at baseline and again on cycle 4 day 1 and cycle 7 day 1. For this clone: Antigen unknown.

Sequencing used immunoSEQ multiplex PCR; TCRdb keeps in-frame clones, though not all of them. Of nearly 50,000 clones listed, roughly 81% are singletons. The genes are TRBV7-9 and TRBJ1-2, with 8 bases that match TRBD1. The starting material was CD4+ or CD8+ T cells sorted from blood, obtained in a trial of the OX40 agonist ivuxolimab. The source of this sequence is an adult with an advanced solid tumor such as melanoma, head and neck, liver or kidney cancer. CDR3 nucleotides: TGTGCCAGCAGCCCCTCGGGACAGGACTATGGCTACACCTTC. This gives the protein CASSPSGQDYGYTF.